A selection of T cell receptor beta chains follows, all from one sample in a study of CD8+CD57+ T cells in acquired aplastic anemia. From the reads, TCRdb called clonotypes with MiXCR, one entry per CDR3 protein. The sample records roughly 200,000 distinct CDR3 sequences, around 60% being singletons. Input material: sorted CD4+, CD8+, or CD8+CD57+ T cells (not recorded which) from PBMCs. The receptors shown here come from a human donor in good health. The CDR3 runs from the conserved cysteine through the conserved F or W. D genes are given only for firm matches. Expanded clones are given a class, and other clones once, few, many or no size at all.

d_gene: .
j_gene: TRBJ1-2
v_gene: TRBV25-1
abundance: .
len: 12
CDR3aa: CASGASYYGYTF
CDR3nt: TGTGCCTCGGGAGCCTCGTACTATGGCTACACCTTC

d_gene: .
j_gene: TRBJ2-5
v_gene: TRBV19
abundance: .
len: 13
CDR3aa: CASSTPQRETQYF
CDR3nt: TGTGCCAGTAGCACCCCCCAAAGAGAGACCCAGTACTTC

d_gene: TRBD1
j_gene: TRBJ1-1
v_gene: TRBV6-1
abundance: .
len: 14
CDR3aa: CASSVTGRDTEAFF
CDR3nt: TGTGCCAGCAGTGTGACAGGGAGGGACACTGAAGCTTTCTTT

d_gene: .
j_gene: TRBJ1-1
v_gene: TRBV7-3
abundance: .
len: 15
CDR3aa: CASSLGGNMNTEAFF
CDR3nt: TGTGCCAGCAGCTTGGGGGGGAACATGAACACTGAAGCTTTCTTT

d_gene: .
j_gene: TRBJ1-2
v_gene: TRBV19
abundance: .
len: 12
CDR3aa: CASSIGALGYTF
CDR3nt: TGTGCCAGTAGTATTGGAGCGTTGGGCTACACCTTC

d_gene: TRBD1
j_gene: TRBJ1-1
v_gene: TRBV2
abundance: .
len: 17
CDR3aa: CASRSGQGGSPNTEAFF
CDR3nt: TGTGCCAGCAGGAGCGGACAGGGGGGGAGCCCGAACACTGAAGCTTTCTTT

d_gene: .
j_gene: TRBJ2-7
v_gene: TRBV20-1
abundance: .
len: 15
CDR3aa: CSARGPDSHSYEQYF
CDR3nt: TGCAGTGCTAGAGGCCCCGACAGCCACTCCTACGAGCAGTACTTC

d_gene: .
j_gene: TRBJ2-2
v_gene: TRBV2
abundance: .
len: 15
CDR3aa: CASTEKGQNTGELFF
CDR3nt: TGTGCCAGCACGGAGAAAGGGCAGAACACCGGGGAGCTGTTTTTT

d_gene: TRBD2
j_gene: TRBJ2-7
v_gene: TRBV7-3
abundance: .
len: 15
CDR3aa: CASSFTGGLSGEQYF
CDR3nt: TGTGCCAGCAGCTTTACGGGAGGTCTCTCGGGGGAGCAGTACTTC

d_gene: .
j_gene: TRBJ1-5
v_gene: TRBV19
abundance: .
len: 14
CDR3aa: CASIGDRLDQPQHF
CDR3nt: TGTGCCAGTATCGGCGACAGGTTGGATCAGCCCCAGCATTTT

d_gene: .
j_gene: TRBJ2-7
v_gene: TRBV20-1
abundance: .
len: 15
CDR3aa: CSARPPEGRAYEQYF
CDR3nt: TGCAGTGCTAGGCCCCCCGAGGGCAGGGCGTACGAGCAGTACTTC

d_gene: TRBD1
j_gene: TRBJ2-7
v_gene: TRBV10-3
abundance: .
len: 11
CDR3aa: CAIARGLEQYF
CDR3nt: TGTGCCATCGCCAGGGGGCTGGAGCAGTACTTC

d_gene: .
j_gene: TRBJ2-3
v_gene: TRBV6-1
abundance: .
len: 16
CDR3aa: CASSYFRGTHTDTQYF
CDR3nt: TGTGCCAGCAGTTACTTCCGCGGGACCCACACAGATACGCAGTATTTT

d_gene: .
j_gene: TRBJ2-1
v_gene: TRBV12-3/TRBV12-4
abundance: .
len: 11
CDR3aa: CASRHRTVAFF
CDR3nt: TGTGCCAGCAGGCATAGGACTGTAGCGTTCTTC

d_gene: TRBD2
j_gene: TRBJ2-1
v_gene: TRBV7-9
abundance: many
len: 17
CDR3aa: CASRNLAGERYENEQFF
CDR3nt: TGTGCCAGCAGAAATCTAGCGGGAGAACGCTATGAAAATGAGCAGTTCTTC

d_gene: TRBD2
j_gene: TRBJ2-3
v_gene: TRBV9
abundance: many
len: 17
CDR3aa: CASSPHGEGGITDTQYF
CDR3nt: TGTGCCAGCAGCCCCCACGGGGAGGGAGGGATCACAGATACGCAGTATTTT

d_gene: TRBD2
j_gene: TRBJ2-5
v_gene: TRBV5-1
abundance: .
len: 16
CDR3aa: CASSLRLAGGEETQYF
CDR3nt: TGCGCCAGCAGCCTTCGACTAGCGGGAGGAGAGGAGACCCAGTACTTC

d_gene: .
j_gene: TRBJ2-2
v_gene: TRBV5-5
abundance: many
len: 13
CDR3aa: CASSLAAAGELFF
CDR3nt: TGTGCCAGCAGCTTGGCGGCAGCCGGGGAGCTGTTTTTT

d_gene: TRBD1
j_gene: TRBJ1-2
v_gene: TRBV14
abundance: .
len: 15
CDR3aa: CASSRDRDRAASYTF
CDR3nt: TGTGCCAGCAGCCGTGATCGGGACAGGGCTGCGAGCTACACCTTC

d_gene: .
j_gene: TRBJ2-5
v_gene: TRBV15
abundance: .
len: 17
CDR3aa: CATGSTGTWTEQETQYF
CDR3nt: TGTGCCACCGGTAGTACGGGCACATGGACAGAGCAAGAGACCCAGTACTTC

d_gene: TRBD1
j_gene: TRBJ2-4
v_gene: TRBV5-1
abundance: .
len: 14
CDR3aa: CASSLLGQENIQYF
CDR3nt: TGCGCCAGCAGCCTACTGGGACAGGAAAACATTCAGTACTTC

d_gene: TRBD1
j_gene: TRBJ2-4
v_gene: TRBV9
abundance: many
len: 19
CDR3aa: CASSASGTGAPLAKNIQYF
CDR3nt: TGTGCCAGCAGCGCCTCCGGGACAGGGGCTCCGTTAGCCAAAAACATTCAGTACTTC